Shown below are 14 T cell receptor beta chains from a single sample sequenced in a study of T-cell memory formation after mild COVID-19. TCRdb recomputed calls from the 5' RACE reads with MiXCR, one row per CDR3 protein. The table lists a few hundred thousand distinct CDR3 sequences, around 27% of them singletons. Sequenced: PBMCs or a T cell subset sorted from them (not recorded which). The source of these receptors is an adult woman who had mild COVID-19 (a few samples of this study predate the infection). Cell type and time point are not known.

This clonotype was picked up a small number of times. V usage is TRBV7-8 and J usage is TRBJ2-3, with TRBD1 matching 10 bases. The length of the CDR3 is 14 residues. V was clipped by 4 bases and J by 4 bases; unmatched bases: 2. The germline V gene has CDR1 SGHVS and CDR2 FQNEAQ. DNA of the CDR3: TGTGCCAGCAGCTCAGGGACAGGGGCAGATACGCAGTATTTT. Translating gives CASSSGTGADTQYF.

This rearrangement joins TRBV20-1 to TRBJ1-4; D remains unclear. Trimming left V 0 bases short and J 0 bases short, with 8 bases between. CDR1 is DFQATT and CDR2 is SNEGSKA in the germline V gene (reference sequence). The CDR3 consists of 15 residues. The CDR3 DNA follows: TGCAGTGCTAGAGACTCAACATCAACTAATGAAAAACTGTTTTTT. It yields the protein CSARDSTSTNEKLFF.

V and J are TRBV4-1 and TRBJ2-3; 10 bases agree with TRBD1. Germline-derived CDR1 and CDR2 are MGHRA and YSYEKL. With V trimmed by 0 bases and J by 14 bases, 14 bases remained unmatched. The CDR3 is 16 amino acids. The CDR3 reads CASSQDAPYRDRGGYF. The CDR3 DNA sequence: TGCGCCAGCAGCCAAGATGCCCCTTACCGGGACAGGGGAGGGTATTTT.

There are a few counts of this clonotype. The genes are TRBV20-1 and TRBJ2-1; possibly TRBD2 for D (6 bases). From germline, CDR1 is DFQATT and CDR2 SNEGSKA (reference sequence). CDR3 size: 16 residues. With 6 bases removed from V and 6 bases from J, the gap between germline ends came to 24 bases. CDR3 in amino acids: CSAAGLGVHRGNEQFF. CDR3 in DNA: TGCAGTGCGGCGGGATTAGGGGTCCACCGGGGCAATGAGCAGTTCTTC.

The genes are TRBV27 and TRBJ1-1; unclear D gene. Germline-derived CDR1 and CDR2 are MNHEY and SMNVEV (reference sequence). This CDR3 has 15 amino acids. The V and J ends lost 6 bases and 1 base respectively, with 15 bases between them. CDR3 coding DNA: TGTGCCAGCAGGTCACAGACTATAACGAACACTGAAGCTTTCTTT. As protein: CASRSQTITNTEAFF.

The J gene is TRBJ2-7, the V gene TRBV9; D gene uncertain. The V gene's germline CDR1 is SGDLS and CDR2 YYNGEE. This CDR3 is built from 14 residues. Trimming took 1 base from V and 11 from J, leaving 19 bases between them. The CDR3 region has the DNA TGTGCCAGCAGCGTAAAGCCCGAAACGACGACGAAGTACTTC. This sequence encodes CASSVKPETTTKYF.

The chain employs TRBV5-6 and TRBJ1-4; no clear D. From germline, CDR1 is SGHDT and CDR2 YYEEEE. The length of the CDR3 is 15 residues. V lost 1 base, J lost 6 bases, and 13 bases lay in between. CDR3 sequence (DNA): TGTGCCAGCAGCTTGACGGATTGGGAGGATGAAAAACTGTTTTTT. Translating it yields CASSLTDWEDEKLFF.

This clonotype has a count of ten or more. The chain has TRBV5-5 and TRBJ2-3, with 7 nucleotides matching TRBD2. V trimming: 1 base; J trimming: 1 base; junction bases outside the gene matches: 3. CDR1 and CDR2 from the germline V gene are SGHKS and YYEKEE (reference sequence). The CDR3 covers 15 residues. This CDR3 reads CASSLPSGGTDTQYF. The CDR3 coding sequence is TGTGCCAGCAGCTTGCCTAGCGGCGGCACAGATACGCAGTATTTT. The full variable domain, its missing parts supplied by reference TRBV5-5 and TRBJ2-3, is DAGVTQSPTHLIKTRGQQVTLRCSPISGHKSVSWYQQVLGQGPQFIFQYYEKEERGRGNFPDRFSARQFPNYSSELNVNALLLGDSALYLCASSLPSGGTDTQYFGPGTRLTVL.

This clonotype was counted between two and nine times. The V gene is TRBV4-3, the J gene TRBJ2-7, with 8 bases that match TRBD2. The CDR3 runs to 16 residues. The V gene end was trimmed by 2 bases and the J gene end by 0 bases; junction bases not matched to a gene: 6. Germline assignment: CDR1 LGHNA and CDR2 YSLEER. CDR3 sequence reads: CASSQYAGGSSYEQYF. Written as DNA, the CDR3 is TGCGCCAGCAGCCAATATGCGGGGGGAAGCTCCTACGAGCAGTACTTC.

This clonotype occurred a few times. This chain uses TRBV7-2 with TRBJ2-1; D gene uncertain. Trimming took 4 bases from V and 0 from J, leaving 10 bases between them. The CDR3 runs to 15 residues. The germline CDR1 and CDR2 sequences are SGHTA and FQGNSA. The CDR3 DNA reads TGTGCCAGCAGCTCTAGTCGTACCTCCTACAATGAGCAGTTCTTC. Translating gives CASSSSRTSYNEQFF.

The CDR3 reads CASSPKTSGRRNEQFF. CDR3 coding DNA: TGTGCCAGCAGCCCAAAGACTAGCGGGAGGAGGAATGAGCAGTTCTTC. V usage is TRBV12-3 or TRBV12-4 and J usage is TRBJ2-1; TRBD2 aligns across 13 bases. This CDR3 comprises 16 residues. V was clipped by 6 bases and J by 7 bases; unmatched bases: 9.

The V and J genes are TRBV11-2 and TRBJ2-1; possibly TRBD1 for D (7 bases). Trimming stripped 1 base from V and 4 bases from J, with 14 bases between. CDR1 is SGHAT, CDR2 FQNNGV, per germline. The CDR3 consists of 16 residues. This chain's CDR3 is CASSLVMEGAYNEQFF. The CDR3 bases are TGTGCCAGCAGCTTAGTCATGGAGGGGGCTTACAATGAGCAGTTCTTC. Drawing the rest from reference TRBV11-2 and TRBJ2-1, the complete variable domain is EAGVAQSPRYKIIEKRQSVAFWCNPISGHATLYWYQQILGQGPKLLIQFQNNGVVDDSQLPKDRFSAERLKGVDSTLKIQPAKLEDSAVYLCASSLVMEGAYNEQFFGPGTRLTVL.

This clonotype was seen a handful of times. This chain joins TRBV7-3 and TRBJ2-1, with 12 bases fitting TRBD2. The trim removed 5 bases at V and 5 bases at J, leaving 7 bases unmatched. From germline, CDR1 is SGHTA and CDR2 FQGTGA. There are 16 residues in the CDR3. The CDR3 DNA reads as TGTGCCAGCAGCAGAGACACTAGCGGGGGGAACAATGAGCAGTTCTTC. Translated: CASSRDTSGGNNEQFF.

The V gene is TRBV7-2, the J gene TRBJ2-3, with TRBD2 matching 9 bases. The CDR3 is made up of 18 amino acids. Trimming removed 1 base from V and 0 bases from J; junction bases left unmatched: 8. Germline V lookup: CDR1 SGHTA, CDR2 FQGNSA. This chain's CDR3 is CASSLGASGVFSTDTQYF. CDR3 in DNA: TGTGCCAGCAGCTTAGGAGCTAGCGGGGTATTCAGCACAGATACGCAGTATTTT.